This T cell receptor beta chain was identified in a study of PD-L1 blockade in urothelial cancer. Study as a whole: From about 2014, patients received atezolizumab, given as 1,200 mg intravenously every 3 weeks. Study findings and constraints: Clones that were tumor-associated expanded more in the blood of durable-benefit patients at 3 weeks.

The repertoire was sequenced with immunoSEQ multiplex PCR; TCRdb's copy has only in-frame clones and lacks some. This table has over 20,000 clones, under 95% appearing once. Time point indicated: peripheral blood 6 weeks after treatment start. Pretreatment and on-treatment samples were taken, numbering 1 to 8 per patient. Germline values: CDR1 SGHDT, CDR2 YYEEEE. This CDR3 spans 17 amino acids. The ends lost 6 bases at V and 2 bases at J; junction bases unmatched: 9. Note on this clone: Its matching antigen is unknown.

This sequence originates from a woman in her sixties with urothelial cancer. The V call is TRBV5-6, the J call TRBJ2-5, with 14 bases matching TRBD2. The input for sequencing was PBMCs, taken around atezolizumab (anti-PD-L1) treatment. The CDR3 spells CASITGTSGGGQETQYF. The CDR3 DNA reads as TGTGCCAGCATCACCGGGACTAGCGGGGGTGGTCAAGAGACCCAGTACTTC.